This record covers a single T cell receptor beta chain. Generated by immunoSEQ multiplex PCR, the TCRdb table keeps only in-frame clones and is missing some. This sample has 52,000 or so clones; roughly 92% occur once, and the top ten carry 3.5% to 4.5%. These data are taken from a study of control samples from healthy donors and cancer patients. Germline CDR1 reads SNHLY; CDR2 reads FYNNEI. CDR3 length equals 14 residues. The V end lost 5 bases, the J end lost 0 bases, and 10 bases lay between the germline ends. Sequencing input: blood. This sequence joins TRBV2 and TRBJ2-5; possible D gene TRBD2, 6 bases. The source of this sequence is a man aged 30 to 39 in good health. The CDR3 reads CASSNRDYQETQYF. CDR3 nucleotide sequence: TGTGCCAGCAGTAACCGGGACTACCAAGAGACCCAGTACTTC.